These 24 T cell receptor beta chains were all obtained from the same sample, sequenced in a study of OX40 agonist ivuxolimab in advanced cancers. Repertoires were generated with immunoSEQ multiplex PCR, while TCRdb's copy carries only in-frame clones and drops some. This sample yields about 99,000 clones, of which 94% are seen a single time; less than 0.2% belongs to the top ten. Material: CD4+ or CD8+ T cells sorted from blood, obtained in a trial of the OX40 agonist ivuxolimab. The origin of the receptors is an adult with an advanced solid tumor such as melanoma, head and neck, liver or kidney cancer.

The CDR3 DNA follows: TGTGCCTGGAGCTACAGGGGTAGGGATGGCTACACCTTC. It codes for CAWSYRGRDGYTF. The rearrangement uses TRBV30 and TRBJ1-2, with 7 bases aligning to TRBD1. Germline V gene lookup returns CDR1 GTSNPN and CDR2 SVGIG (reference sequence). V trimming: 3 bases; J trimming: 6 bases; junction bases outside the gene matches: 7. The CDR3 runs to 13 residues.

In DNA form, the CDR3 reads TGCGCCAGCAGCCCGAAAACCCCAACTATGTCAGCCAAAAACATTCAGTACTTC. Translation gives CASSPKTPTMSAKNIQYF. V is TRBV4-3 and J is TRBJ2-4; no firm D call. Germline assignment: CDR1 LGHNA and CDR2 YSLEER. The germline V and J ends were trimmed by 4 bases and 0 bases, with 19 bases remaining between them. CDR3 size: 18 residues.

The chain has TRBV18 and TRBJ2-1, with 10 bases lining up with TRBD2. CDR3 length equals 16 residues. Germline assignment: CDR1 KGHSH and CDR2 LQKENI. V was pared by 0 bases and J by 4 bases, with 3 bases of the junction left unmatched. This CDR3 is CASSPPGLAAYNEQFF. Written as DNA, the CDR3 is TGTGCCAGCTCACCACCAGGACTAGCGGCATACAATGAGCAGTTCTTC.

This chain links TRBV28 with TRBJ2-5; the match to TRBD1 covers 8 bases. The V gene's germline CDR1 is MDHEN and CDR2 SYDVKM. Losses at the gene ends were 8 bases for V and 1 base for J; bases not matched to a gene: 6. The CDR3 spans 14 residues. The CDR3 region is CASSLTGGQETQYF. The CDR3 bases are TGTGCCAGCTCACTCACAGGGGGCCAAGAGACCCAGTACTTC. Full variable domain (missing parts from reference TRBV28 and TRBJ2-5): DVKVTQSSRYLVKRTGEKVFLECVQDMDHENMFWYRQDPGLGLRLIYFSYDVKMKEKGDIPEGYSVSREKKERFSLILESASTNQTSMYLCASSLTGGQETQYFGPGTRLLVL.

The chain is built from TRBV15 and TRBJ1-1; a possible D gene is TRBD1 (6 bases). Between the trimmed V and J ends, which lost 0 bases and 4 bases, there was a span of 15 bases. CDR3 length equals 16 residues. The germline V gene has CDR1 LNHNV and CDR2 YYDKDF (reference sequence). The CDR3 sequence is CATSRESGTSLTEAFF. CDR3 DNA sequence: TGTGCCACCAGCAGAGAGAGCGGGACAAGCCTCACTGAAGCTTTCTTT.

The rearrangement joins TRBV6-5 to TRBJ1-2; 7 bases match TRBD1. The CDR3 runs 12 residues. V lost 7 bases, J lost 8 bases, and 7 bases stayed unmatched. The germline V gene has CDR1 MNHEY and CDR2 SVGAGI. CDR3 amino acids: CASTQGGGGYTF. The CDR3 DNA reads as TGTGCCAGCACCCAGGGGGGCGGCGGCTACACCTTC.

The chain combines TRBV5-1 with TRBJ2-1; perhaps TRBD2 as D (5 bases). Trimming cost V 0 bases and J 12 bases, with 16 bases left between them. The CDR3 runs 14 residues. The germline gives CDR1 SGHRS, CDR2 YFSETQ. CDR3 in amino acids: CASSLDRYNEGQFF. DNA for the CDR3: TGCGCCAGCAGCTTGGACCGATACAATGAGGGGCAGTTCTTC.

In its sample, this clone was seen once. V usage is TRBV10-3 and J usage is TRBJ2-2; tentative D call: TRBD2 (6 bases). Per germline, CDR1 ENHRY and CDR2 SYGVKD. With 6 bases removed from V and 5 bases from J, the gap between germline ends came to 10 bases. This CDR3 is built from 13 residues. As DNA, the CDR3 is TGTGCCATCAGCCGAGGAGGGACCGGGGAGCTGTTTTTT. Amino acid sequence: CAISRGGTGELFF.

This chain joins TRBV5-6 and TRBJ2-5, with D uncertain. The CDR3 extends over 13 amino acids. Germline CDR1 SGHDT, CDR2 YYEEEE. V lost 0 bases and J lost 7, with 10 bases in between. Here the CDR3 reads CASSLEAGGTQYF. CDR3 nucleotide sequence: TGTGCCAGCAGCTTGGAGGCAGGTGGGACCCAGTACTTC.

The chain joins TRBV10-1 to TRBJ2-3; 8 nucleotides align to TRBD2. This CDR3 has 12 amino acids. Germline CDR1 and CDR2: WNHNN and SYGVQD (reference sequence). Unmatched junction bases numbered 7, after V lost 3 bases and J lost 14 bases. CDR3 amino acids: CASSDSGARAYF. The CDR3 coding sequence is TGCGCCAGCAGTGATAGCGGGGCCCGGGCGTATTTT.

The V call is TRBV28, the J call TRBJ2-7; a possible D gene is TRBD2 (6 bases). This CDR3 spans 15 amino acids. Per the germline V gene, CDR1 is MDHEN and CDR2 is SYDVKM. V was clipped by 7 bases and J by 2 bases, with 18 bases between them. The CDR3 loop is CASTQPGTRTYEQYF. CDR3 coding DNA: TGTGCCAGCACTCAGCCTGGGACTCGAACCTACGAGCAGTACTTC.

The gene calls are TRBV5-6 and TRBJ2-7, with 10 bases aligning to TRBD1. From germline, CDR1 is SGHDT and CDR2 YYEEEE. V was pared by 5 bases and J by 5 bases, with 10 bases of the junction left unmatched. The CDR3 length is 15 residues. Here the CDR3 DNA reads TGTGCCAGCAGGCGACCGGGACAGGGGATCGACGAGCAGTACTTC. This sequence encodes CASRRPGQGIDEQYF.

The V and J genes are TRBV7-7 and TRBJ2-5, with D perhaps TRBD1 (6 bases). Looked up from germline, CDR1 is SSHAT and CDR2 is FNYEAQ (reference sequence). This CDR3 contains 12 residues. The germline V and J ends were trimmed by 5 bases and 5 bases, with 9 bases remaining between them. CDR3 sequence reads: CASSATGETQYF. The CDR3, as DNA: TGTGCCAGCAGCGCTACAGGGGAGACCCAGTACTTC.

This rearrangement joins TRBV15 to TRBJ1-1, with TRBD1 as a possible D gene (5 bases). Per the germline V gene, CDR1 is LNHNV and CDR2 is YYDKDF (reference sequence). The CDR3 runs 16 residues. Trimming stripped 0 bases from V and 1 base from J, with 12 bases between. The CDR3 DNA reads TGTGCCACCAGCAGAGATCTTAGCGGGGGGAACACTGAAGCTTTCTTT. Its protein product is CATSRDLSGGNTEAFF.

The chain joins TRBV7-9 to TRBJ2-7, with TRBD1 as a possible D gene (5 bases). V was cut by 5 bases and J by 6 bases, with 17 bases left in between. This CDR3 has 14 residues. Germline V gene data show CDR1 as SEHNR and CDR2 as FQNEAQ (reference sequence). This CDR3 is CASSRPGRTLEQYF. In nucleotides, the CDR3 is TGTGCCAGCAGCCGCCCAGGAAGGACACTCGAGCAGTACTTC.

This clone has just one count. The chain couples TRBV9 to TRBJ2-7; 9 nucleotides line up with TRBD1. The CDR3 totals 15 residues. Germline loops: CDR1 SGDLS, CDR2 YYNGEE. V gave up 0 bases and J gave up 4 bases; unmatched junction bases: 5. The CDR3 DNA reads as TGTGCCAGCAGCGTAGAACCGGGACAGGGTTACGAGCAGTACTTC. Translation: CASSVEPGQGYEQYF.

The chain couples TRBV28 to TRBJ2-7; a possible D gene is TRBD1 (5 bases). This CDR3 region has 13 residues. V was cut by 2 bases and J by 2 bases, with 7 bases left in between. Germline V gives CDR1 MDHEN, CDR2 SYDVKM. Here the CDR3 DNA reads TGTGCCAGCAGTTTACCAGGGCCCTACGAGCAGTACTTC. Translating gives CASSLPGPYEQYF.

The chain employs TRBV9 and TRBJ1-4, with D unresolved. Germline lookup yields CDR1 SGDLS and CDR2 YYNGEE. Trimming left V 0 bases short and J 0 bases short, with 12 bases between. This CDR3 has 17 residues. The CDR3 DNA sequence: TGTGCCAGCAGCGTAGGAGTGAGAATCGCAACTAATGAAAAACTGTTTTTT. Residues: CASSVGVRIATNEKLFF.

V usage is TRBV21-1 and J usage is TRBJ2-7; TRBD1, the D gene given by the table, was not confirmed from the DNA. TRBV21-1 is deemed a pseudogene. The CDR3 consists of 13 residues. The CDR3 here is CASRRHVLDEQYF. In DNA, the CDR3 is TGTGCCAGCAGGCGACACGTGTTAGACGAGCAGTACTTC.

CDR3 protein: CASSAGGAGTEAFF. The CDR3 nucleotides read TGTGCCAGCAGCGCGGGGGGGGCTGGGACTGAAGCTTTCTTT. The V call is TRBV9, the J call TRBJ1-1; possible D gene TRBD1, 6 bases. Trimming took 3 bases from V and 5 from J, leaving 14 bases between them. The CDR3 sequence is 14 residues long. Germline V gene sequence: CDR1 SGDLS, CDR2 YYNGEE.

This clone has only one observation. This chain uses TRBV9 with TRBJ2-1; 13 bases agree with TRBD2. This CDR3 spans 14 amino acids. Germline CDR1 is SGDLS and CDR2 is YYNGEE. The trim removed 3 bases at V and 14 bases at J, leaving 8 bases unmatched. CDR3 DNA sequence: TGTGCCAGCAGCGCTCAAACTAGCGGGGGGGCCGAGTTCTTC. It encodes CASSAQTSGGAEFF.

The CDR3 reads CASSYDRVPDTQYF. In nucleotides, the CDR3 is TGTGCCAGCAGTTACGACAGGGTCCCAGATACGCAGTATTTT. The genes are TRBV6-7 and TRBJ2-3, with 7 bases that match TRBD1. TRBV6-7 is recorded as an ORF, its role being uncertain. With 2 bases clipped from V and 4 bases from J, the junction kept 3 bases outside the gene matches. The CDR3 runs 14 residues.

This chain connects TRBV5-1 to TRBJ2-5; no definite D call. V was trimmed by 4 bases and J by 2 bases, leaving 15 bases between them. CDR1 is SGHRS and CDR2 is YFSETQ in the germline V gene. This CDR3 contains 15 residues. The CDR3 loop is CASSGNFVAQETQYF. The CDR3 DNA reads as TGCGCCAGCAGCGGGAATTTCGTTGCTCAAGAGACCCAGTACTTC.

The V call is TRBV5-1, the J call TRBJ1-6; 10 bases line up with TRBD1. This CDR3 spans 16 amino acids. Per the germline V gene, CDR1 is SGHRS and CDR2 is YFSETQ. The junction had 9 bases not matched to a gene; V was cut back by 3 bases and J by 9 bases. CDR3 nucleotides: TGCGCCAGCAGCTCACCCCCGGGACAGGGGCGTTCACCCCTCCACTTT. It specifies CASSSPPGQGRSPLHF.